What follows are 18 T cell receptor beta chains derived from one specimen sequenced in a study of OX40 agonist ivuxolimab in advanced cancers. Profiled with immunoSEQ multiplex PCR; TCRdb holds only in-frame clones, not every one. The table shows about 41,000 clones, with approximately 82% occurring only once. The source was CD4+ or CD8+ T cells sorted from blood, collected in a trial of the OX40 agonist ivuxolimab. These receptors were collected from an adult with an advanced solid tumor such as melanoma, head and neck, liver or kidney cancer.

The CDR3, as DNA: TGTGCCAGCAGCTTAGCTGCAGGGGTTGGGGCCAACGTCCTGACTTTC. This translates into CASSLAAGVGANVLTF. This rearrangement joins TRBV7-2 to TRBJ2-6; maybe TRBD1 (6 bases). This CDR3 spans 16 amino acids. Germline V gives CDR1 SGHTA, CDR2 FQGNSA. The V gene lost 0 bases and the J gene lost 3 bases, with 9 bases spanning the gap.

This clone was observed a handful of times. The rearrangement links TRBV9 to TRBJ2-7, with TRBD2 matching over 8 bases. Germline assignment: CDR1 SGDLS and CDR2 YYNGEE. V was clipped by 0 bases and J by 6 bases; unmatched bases: 8. This CDR3 region has 15 residues. The CDR3 here is CASSVGGSGIFEQYF. The CDR3, as DNA: TGTGCCAGCAGCGTAGGAGGTAGCGGGATCTTCGAGCAGTACTTC. The full variable domain, completed using reference TRBV9 and TRBJ2-7, is DSGVTQTPKHLITATGQRVTLRCSPRSGDLSVYWYQQSLDQGLQFLIQYYNGEERAKGNILERFSAQQFPDLHSELNLSSLELGDSALYFCASSVGGSGIFEQYFGPGTRLTVT.

The chain is built from TRBV5-1 and TRBJ2-5; D possibly corresponds to TRBD2 (5 bases). Near its end, the DNA agrees better with TRBJ2-7, so the J call may be wrong. CDR1 is SGHRS, CDR2 YFSETQ, per germline. This CDR3 has 13 amino acids. For the CDR3, the DNA is TGCGCCAGCAGATCGGGATTGGCCTACGAGCAGTACTTC. This encodes CASRSGLAYEQYF.

Only a few counts were recorded for this clone. The chain couples TRBV4-2 to TRBJ2-1; TRBD2 aligns across 9 bases. The CDR3 totals 16 residues. Germline values: CDR1 LGHNA, CDR2 YNFKEQ. The V and J ends lost 6 bases and 4 bases, in that order; junction bases with no gene match: 10. Written as DNA, the CDR3 is TGTGCCAGCAGTCCTTCCGGGACTAGCCCGTACAATGAGCAGTTCTTC. Protein sequence: CASSPSGTSPYNEQFF.

This clone was seen a handful of times. In DNA, the CDR3 is TGTGCTAGTGGTCCCCCGCGGAGTATGAACACTGAAGCTTTCTTT. Residues: CASGPPRSMNTEAFF. The rearrangement joins TRBV12-5 to TRBJ1-1; D is undetermined. Trimming took off 5 bases at V and 0 bases at J, with 13 bases between the two ends. The germline gives CDR1 LGHNT, CDR2 FRNRAP. The CDR3 is 15 amino acids.

The gene calls are TRBV7-2 and TRBJ1-1; TRBD1 matches 11 bases. This CDR3 comprises 14 residues. Germline lookup yields CDR1 SGHTA and CDR2 FQGNSA. V dropped 5 bases and J dropped 5; count of bases not matched to a gene: 4. CDR3: CASSADRGLTEAFF. CDR3 nucleotides: TGTGCCAGCAGCGCGGACAGGGGGCTTACTGAAGCTTTCTTT.

This CDR3 is CASSSGHNSPLHF. In nucleotides, the CDR3 is TGTGCCAGCAGCTCGGGACATAATTCACCCCTCCACTTT. V and J are TRBV11-2 and TRBJ1-6; D possibly corresponds to TRBD1 (5 bases). V lost 4 bases to trimming and J lost 5 bases, with 6 bases between them. The CDR3 covers 13 residues. CDR1 and CDR2 (germline): SGHAT, FQNNGV.

This sequence joins TRBV10-3 and TRBJ1-2; 7 bases are shared with TRBD1. The CDR3 has 12 residues. Per germline, CDR1 ENHRY and CDR2 SYGVKD. The V segment lost 6 bases and the J segment 4 bases; nucleotides outside the gene matches: 2. This chain's CDR3 is CAISGTAYGYTF. CDR3 bases: TGTGCCATCAGCGGGACAGCCTATGGCTACACCTTC.

The gene calls are TRBV10-2 and TRBJ1-5, with D hard to call. The V end lost 7 bases, the J end lost 9 bases, and 16 bases lay between the germline ends. The germline V gene has CDR1 WSHSY and CDR2 SAAADI. The CDR3 length is 13 residues. The DNA for the CDR3 is TGCGCCAGCACCGAGACGGACGACCGGCCCCAGCATTTT. It is translated as CASTETDDRPQHF.

This clone has just one count. This CDR3 is CASSQFRDVNEQYF. CDR3 sequence (DNA): TGTGCCAGCAGCCAATTCCGGGACGTAAACGAGCAGTACTTC. This chain connects TRBV7-2 to TRBJ2-7; D may match TRBD1 or TRBD2 (5 bases each). Germline loops: CDR1 SGHTA, CDR2 FQGNSA. The CDR3 sequence is 14 residues long. The V gene lost 5 bases and the J gene lost 5 bases, with 16 bases spanning the gap.

The chain combines TRBV5-4 with TRBJ2-1; 7 nucleotides match TRBD2. This CDR3 has 14 residues. The V gene end was trimmed by 4 bases and the J gene end by 5 bases; junction bases not matched to a gene: 6. Germline CDR1 and CDR2: SGHNT and YYREEE (reference sequence). CDR3: CASSRTLADNEQFF. CDR3 nucleotide sequence: TGTGCCAGCAGCAGGACCCTAGCGGACAATGAGCAGTTCTTC.

The V call is TRBV18, the J call TRBJ2-7; tentative D call: TRBD1 (5 bases). Germline V gives CDR1 KGHSH, CDR2 LQKENI. V gave up 4 bases and J gave up 6 bases, with 16 bases separating them. CDR3 length: 14 residues. The DNA for the CDR3 is TGTGCCAGCTCACGGACACAAGACCAGGGCGAGCAGTACTTC. Translating it yields CASSRTQDQGEQYF. Complete variable domain (other parts from reference TRBV18 and TRBJ2-7): NAGVMQNPRHLVRRRGQEARLRCSPMKGHSHVYWYRQLPEEGLKFMVYLQKENIIDESGMPKERFSAEFPKEGPSILRIQQVVRGDSAAYFCASSRTQDQGEQYFGPGTRLTVT.

V is TRBV7-8 and J is TRBJ2-2, with 9 bases matching TRBD1. The ends lost 7 bases at V and 5 bases at J; junction bases unmatched: 17. The CDR3 is 18 amino acids. Germline assignment: CDR1 SGHVS and CDR2 FQNEAQ. Here the CDR3 DNA reads TGTGCCAGCATCCACCTGGGACAGGGCGGAGAGAGGACCGGGGAGCTGTTTTTT. Translated: CASIHLGQGGERTGELFF.

This rearrangement joins TRBV5-1 to TRBJ1-6; 10 nucleotides agree with TRBD1. V was clipped by 3 bases and J by 7 bases; unmatched bases: 4. The CDR3 length is 15 residues. Germline lookup yields CDR1 SGHRS and CDR2 YFSETQ. CDR3 sequence: CASSSRTGGNSPLHF. In DNA form, the CDR3 reads TGCGCCAGCAGCTCTCGGACAGGGGGAAATTCACCCCTCCACTTT. Full variable domain (missing parts from reference TRBV5-1 and TRBJ1-6): KAGVTQTPRYLIKTRGQQVTLSCSPISGHRSVSWYQQTPGQGLQFLFEYFSETQRNKGNFPGRFSGRQFSNSRSEMNVSTLELGDSALYLCASSSRTGGNSPLHFGNGTRLTVT.

This chain connects TRBV11-2 to TRBJ1-2; weak D call: TRBD1 (5 bases). The CDR3 is made up of 14 amino acids. Deletions cut 4 bases from V and 8 bases from J, with 17 bases between. Looked up from germline, CDR1 is SGHAT and CDR2 is FQNNGV. The CDR3 DNA reads as TGTGCCAGCAGCTCGGGACCTTATGACAACGGCTACACCTTC. This translates into CASSSGPYDNGYTF.

This clone appeared a few times. V usage is TRBV29-1 and J usage is TRBJ2-7; no firm D call. The germline CDR1 and CDR2 sequences are SQVTM and ANQGSEA. CDR3 length: 12 amino acids. Trimming stripped 6 bases from V and 6 bases from J, with 15 bases between. CDR3 region: CSVGIEGGEQYF. The CDR3 region has the DNA TGCAGCGTCGGAATAGAAGGTGGCGAGCAGTACTTC.

V gene TRBV5-6 combines with J gene TRBJ2-1; D possibly matches TRBD1 or TRBD2 (5 bases each). The CDR3 covers 17 residues. Deletions cut 4 bases from V and 0 bases from J, with 17 bases between. Germline V gene data show CDR1 as SGHDT and CDR2 as YYEEEE. As DNA, the CDR3 is TGTGCCAGCAGCCCCCGATGGGGGAGCAGCTCCTACAATGAGCAGTTCTTC. Protein: CASSPRWGSSSYNEQFF. Drawing the rest from reference TRBV5-6 and TRBJ2-1, the complete variable domain is DAGVTQSPTHLIKTRGQQVTLRCSPKSGHDTVSWYQQALGQGPQFIFQYYEEEERQRGNFPDRFSGHQFPNYSSELNVNALLLGDSALYLCASSPRWGSSSYNEQFFGPGTRLTVL.

The chain employs TRBV11-2 and TRBJ1-1, with TRBD1 matching over 9 bases. V was clipped by 1 base and J by 1 base; unmatched bases: 13. CDR1 SGHAT and CDR2 FQNNGV come from the germline V gene. The CDR3 has 19 residues. The CDR3 sequence: CASSLALQGAMRPNTEAFF. Written as DNA, the CDR3 is TGTGCCAGCAGCTTAGCCTTACAGGGGGCTATGAGGCCGAACACTGAAGCTTTCTTT.